This T cell receptor beta chain was observed in a study of human T cells and chemical hapten exposure. Study details: The study traced per-sample TCR yield variation mainly to small differences in pooled library volumes. Study-level points and caveats: Among TCRs, those above 1 in 1000 frequency were unaffected by DPC sensitization.

V dropped 1 base and J dropped 10 bases, with 19 bases sitting between them. Per the germline V gene, CDR1 is MGHRA and CDR2 is YSYEKL. This CDR3 is 15 amino acids long. Sample time point: healthy volunteer bleed at 6 weeks. Before extraction, the whole blood was not fractionated, and total RNA was taken from it. In the case of this clonotype: As yet, its antigen is unknown.

The study's library attached unique molecular identifiers to single cDNA molecules. In the source study's methods: With a range of roughly 20,000 to 690,600, the median per sample was 95,638 TCRs. TCRdb re-called the RACE reads with MiXCR, one entry per CDR3 protein. The V and J calls here are based on TCRdb, not the publication. Of about 77,000 distinct CDR3 sequences listed, around 9.3% are singletons. The sequenced sample consisted of whole blood. The receptor's source is a female donor in good health. Some clones in this sample may be carry-over from other donors' samples. The V gene is TRBV4-1, the J gene TRBJ2-5, with D perhaps given as TRBD1 or TRBD2 (6 bases each). CDR3: CASSQGIRGAGDQYF. The CDR3 coding sequence is TGCGCCAGCAGCCAAGGAATTAGGGGGGCCGGGGACCAGTACTTC.